This note documents a single TCR beta chain sequence. This clonotype was seen at least ten times. Its antigen is not yet known. No base quality values were provided; no much bigger clone lies one nucleotide off. The germline V gene gives CDR1 as SGHTA and CDR2 as FQGTGA. V is cut back by 0 bases and J by 8 bases, with 13 bases in the junction unmatched. From its cysteine to its phenylalanine, the CDR3 spans 17 amino acids. The retained sequence is limited to the CDR3, 51 bases, with the frame set at the first base. A patient counted as having stable Graves' hyperthyroidism if no progression to ophthalmopathy occurred over 18 months of follow-up. The hyperthyroidism patients were between 18 and 65 years old and newly diagnosed, with a disease duration of less than 2 months. Exclusion was applied to patients with uncontrolled infections, other autoimmune diseases, pregnancy or lactation. Diagnoses were based on clinical symptoms, serum thyroxine and TRAb, thyroid ultrasound and orbital computed tomography. PBMCs were isolated from more than 9 ml of fresh peripheral blood by Ficoll-Paque density gradient centrifugation. Trizol reagent was used to extract total RNA, and RNA quality was then checked on an Agilent 2100 Bioanalyzer.

These data are taken from a study of T cells in Graves' hyperthyroidism and ophthalmopathy (dated by TCRdb to the late 2010s). Looking at the study overall: Peripheral blood was collected at initial diagnosis, before any treatment. In addition, the study compared T-cell repertoires in thyroid tissue and in blood from five to seven Graves' hyperthyroidism patients. The roughly 100 discovery patients were randomly split 7:3 into training and test sets. Once sampling was done, hyperthyroidism patients were given methimazole at a starting dose of 30 mg daily, whereas ophthalmopathy patients were given high-dose intravenous methylprednisolone. A discovery cohort of roughly 96 patients, roughly 43 with Graves' ophthalmopathy and approximately 57 with stable Graves' hyperthyroidism, was used to find distinguishing TCR V-J signatures. Prospective prediction of ophthalmopathy was tested in an independent validation cohort of 18 to 20 hyperthyroidism patients and 15 to 17 patients who later progressed to ophthalmopathy. The paper describes TCR Vbeta CDR3 sequencing of roughly 130 peripheral blood samples, made up of 43 ophthalmopathy patients, some 76 hyperthyroidism patients and roughly 17 progressor patients. Paper-wide results and their limitations: In validation, the model predicted progression to ophthalmopathy with approximately 71% sensitivity and about 73% specificity, a median of approximately 6.7 months before onset. Blood samples also contained most of the expanded thyroid clonotypes (frequency above 0.001), which suggests that blood repertoires may reflect thyroid immune responses. Sample size was not statistically predetermined, and blinding of investigators to group allocation was not performed. In cross-validation, a model built on a 13 V-J signature told ophthalmopathy apart from stable hyperthyroidism with approximately 90% sensitivity and 81% to 82% specificity, and in testing the same model reached 80%/75%.

TCR beta CDR3 regions were amplified from RNA transcripts. For the first round of RT-PCR on the TCR CDR3, the HTBI primer set was used together with the Qiagen OneStep RT-PCR kit. Libraries were constructed in a second round of multiplex PCR, after which size selection and purification were performed. The libraries were sequenced on an Illumina HiSeq2000 using paired-end 100 bp reads. The study's processing was this. SOAPnuke was used to process the raw data, throwing out any read that contained adapters or uncalled bases, had a mean Phred below 15, or lacked an exact constant-primer or identifier match. High-quality paired reads were merged with COPE v1.2.5, and unique nucleotide sequences were defined as clonotypes. Clonotypes were aligned to IMGT TRBV, TRBD and TRBJ reference segments using MiTCR v1.1. Only V-J combinations with frequency above 0.0001, covering 99.2% of repertoires, were analysed. A TCS score was defined as the ratio between F50 (clonal expansion) and ExV (chaos), using BLOSUM62-based TCRdist between CDR3 peptides within each V-J. Welch's t-statistics and random forest reduced around 520 V-J features to 13, which were used in a naive Bayes classifier (R e1071). TCRdb reran the public reads through fastp at Q25 and MiXCR, keeping productive beta chains. Merged by CDR3 protein, the rows form single entries marked with the most common genes and DNA. These V and J calls originate from TCRdb's pipeline instead of the authors' own analysis. The sample data list around 500,000 distinct CDR3 sequences, and roughly 14% of these were observed just once. Around 17% of the sample comes from the top ten.

This receptor was obtained from a woman aged 18-29 years with Graves' hyperthyroidism. Sequencing was done on a sample of blood. The rearranged chain carries TRBV7-3 and TRBJ2-1; 7 of the junction bases match TRBD2. The bases are TGTGCCAGCAGCTTAACGTCCACCGGGACTAATGTTGATGAGCAGTTCTTC. Translated, this gives CASSLTSTGTNVDEQFF.